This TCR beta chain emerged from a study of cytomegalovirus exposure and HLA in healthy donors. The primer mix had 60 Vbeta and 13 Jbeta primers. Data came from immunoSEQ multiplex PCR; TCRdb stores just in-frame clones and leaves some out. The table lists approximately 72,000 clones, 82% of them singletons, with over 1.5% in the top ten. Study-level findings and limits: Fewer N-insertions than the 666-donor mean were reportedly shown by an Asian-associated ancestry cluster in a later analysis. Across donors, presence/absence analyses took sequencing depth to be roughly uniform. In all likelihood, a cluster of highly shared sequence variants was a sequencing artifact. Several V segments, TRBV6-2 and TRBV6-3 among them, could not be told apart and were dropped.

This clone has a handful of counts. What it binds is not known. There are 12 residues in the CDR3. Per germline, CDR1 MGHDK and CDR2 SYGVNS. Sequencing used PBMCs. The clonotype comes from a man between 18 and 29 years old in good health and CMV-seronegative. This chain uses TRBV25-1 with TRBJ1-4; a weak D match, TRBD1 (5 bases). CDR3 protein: CAMTDPNEKLFF. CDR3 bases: TGTGCAATGACAGACCCTAATGAAAAACTGTTTTTT.